These 25 T cell receptor beta chains came from one sample sequenced in a study of blood T cell repertoires in COVID-19. Clones were read by immunoSEQ multiplex PCR, and TCRdb kept only the in-frame ones, dropping some. The data hold some 150,000 clones, with about nine tenths observed a single time. Sequencing input: peripheral blood. Receptors were obtained from a man aged 45 to 65 with active or convalescent COVID-19.

V and J are TRBV7-2 and TRBJ2-1; 9 bases align to TRBD2. V trimming: 2 bases; J trimming: 0 bases; junction bases outside the gene matches: 5. The CDR3 is 17 amino acids. Germline CDR1 and CDR2: SGHTA and FQGNSA. In DNA form, the CDR3 reads TGTGCCAGCAGCTTATTTGGTAGCGGGAGCTCCTACAATGAGCAGTTCTTC. This codes for CASSLFGSGSSYNEQFF.

This chain connects TRBV7-9 to TRBJ1-3; maybe TRBD1 (5 bases). V was trimmed by 1 base and J by 2 bases, leaving 6 bases between them. The CDR3 runs 14 residues. CDR1 is SEHNR and CDR2 is FQNEAQ in the germline V gene (reference sequence). The CDR3 nucleotides are TGTGCCAGCAGCTTAGAGGGGCCTGGAAACACCATATATTTT. This encodes CASSLEGPGNTIYF.

The V call is TRBV6-5, the J call TRBJ2-5, with a tentative D call TRBD2 (7 bases). Germline values: CDR1 MNHEY, CDR2 SVGAGI. The ends were cut back, 8 bases at V and 4 bases at J, with 20 bases in the middle. This CDR3 contains 15 residues. The CDR3 reads CASPKGRGRGETQYF. For the CDR3, the DNA is TGTGCCAGCCCGAAGGGAAGGGGGAGGGGAGAGACCCAGTACTTC.

This chain links TRBV28 with TRBJ1-5; 7 nucleotides line up with TRBD1. This CDR3 has 15 amino acids. Germline CDR1 reads MDHEN; CDR2 reads SYDVKM. V was clipped by 5 bases and J by 6 bases; unmatched bases: 10. The CDR3: CASSPLDRVGQPQHF. The CDR3 nucleotides are TGTGCCAGCAGTCCACTCGACAGGGTAGGTCAGCCCCAGCATTTT.

The chain is built from TRBV29-1 and TRBJ2-1; 15 positions match TRBD2. V dropped 4 bases and J dropped 8; count of bases not matched to a gene: 12. Germline assignment: CDR1 SQVTM and CDR2 ANQGSEA. CDR3 length: 17 residues. The CDR3 loop is CSVGERTSGRARDEQFF. The CDR3 DNA is TGCAGCGTTGGGGAAAGGACTAGCGGGAGGGCCAGGGATGAGCAGTTCTTC.

The CDR3 nucleotides are TGTGCCAGCAGTGACTCTCCGACAGGGGGCGGCACAGATACGCAGTATTTT. Protein sequence: CASSDSPTGGGTDTQYF. This rearrangement joins TRBV6-4 to TRBJ2-3; TRBD1 aligns across 10 bases. Germline V gene data show CDR1 as MRHNA and CDR2 as SNTAGT. The CDR3 loop spans 17 amino acids. Trimming cost V 0 bases and J 1 base; bases outside gene matches: 4.

This clone was observed once. This rearrangement joins TRBV15 to TRBJ1-4; 7 bases are a match to TRBD1. The V gene end was trimmed by 0 bases and the J gene end by 7 bases; junction bases not matched to a gene: 5. The CDR3 totals 15 residues. Per the germline V gene, CDR1 is LNHNV and CDR2 is YYDKDF (reference sequence). CDR3 protein: CATSREGGGSEKLFF. Here the CDR3 DNA reads TGTGCCACCAGCAGAGAAGGGGGCGGCAGTGAAAAACTGTTTTTT.

The CDR3 spells CASSLGQGKETQYF. DNA for the CDR3: TGTGCCAGCTCACTTGGACAGGGGAAAGAGACCCAGTACTTC. The chain couples TRBV18 to TRBJ2-5; 9 nucleotides agree with TRBD1. V lost 4 bases, J lost 3 bases, and 3 bases stayed unmatched. This CDR3 region has 14 residues. Germline assignment: CDR1 KGHSH and CDR2 LQKENI. The whole variable domain, remainder taken from reference TRBV18 and TRBJ2-5, is NAGVMQNPRHLVRRRGQEARLRCSPMKGHSHVYWYRQLPEEGLKFMVYLQKENIIDESGMPKERFSAEFPKEGPSILRIQQVVRGDSAAYFCASSLGQGKETQYFGPGTRLLVL.

This chain links TRBV27 with TRBJ2-5; 10 positions match TRBD2. The CDR3 is 16 amino acids. Germline CDR1 MNHEY, CDR2 SMNVEV (reference sequence). The V segment lost 2 bases and the J segment 4 bases; nucleotides outside the gene matches: 7. CDR3 amino acids: CASSLQVAGGGETQYF. The CDR3 bases are TGTGCCAGCAGTTTACAGGTAGCGGGAGGCGGAGAGACCCAGTACTTC.

V and J are TRBV14 and TRBJ2-1, with D perhaps matching TRBD1 (6 bases). This CDR3 has 19 residues. The ends were cut back, 0 bases at V and 6 bases at J, with 24 bases in the middle. CDR1 and CDR2 (germline): SGHDN, FVKESK. The CDR3 region has the DNA TGTGCCAGCAGCCAAGATTACGCGACAGGTCCTTTCTACCGCAATGAGCAGTTCTTC. It codes for CASSQDYATGPFYRNEQFF.

The chain is built from TRBV19 and TRBJ1-1; TRBD1 matches 10 bases. J was trimmed by 1 base and V by 3 bases; bases with no gene match: 5. Germline CDR1 is LNHDA and CDR2 is SQIVND (reference sequence). CDR3 size: 16 residues. The CDR3 coding sequence is TGTGCCAGTAGTATCGACAGGGGGCGATGGAACACTGAAGCTTTCTTT. This sequence encodes CASSIDRGRWNTEAFF.

The chain combines TRBV28 with TRBJ2-1; possible D gene TRBD1, 6 bases. V lost 6 bases and J lost 3, with 9 bases in between. The CDR3 covers 13 residues. CDR1 is MDHEN and CDR2 is SYDVKM in the germline V gene. CDR3 in DNA: TGTGCCAGCAGCACAGGGATCTACAATGAGCAGTTCTTC. It codes for CASSTGIYNEQFF.

CDR3 bases: TGTGCCAGCAGACGACAGGGGGCGTACGAGCAGTACTTC. Translated: CASRRQGAYEQYF. The chain carries TRBV12-3 or TRBV12-4 and TRBJ2-7; 10 positions match TRBD1. The length of the CDR3 is 13 residues. V lost 6 bases to trimming and J lost 4 bases; unmatched junction nucleotides: 3.

The genes are TRBV5-1 and TRBJ2-5; 10 bases align to TRBD2. V gave up 3 bases and J gave up 5 bases; unmatched junction bases: 4. The germline CDR1 and CDR2 sequences are SGHRS and YFSETQ. This CDR3 has 14 amino acids. This CDR3 reads CASSSASGSETQYF. CDR3 nucleotides: TGCGCCAGCAGCTCCGCTAGCGGGAGTGAGACCCAGTACTTC.

The chain recombines TRBV5-5 with TRBJ2-5, with 15 bases identical to TRBD2. The CDR3 is 16 residues long. The V gene end was trimmed by 4 bases and the J gene end by 5 bases; junction bases not matched to a gene: 6. CDR1 is SGHKS, CDR2 YYEKEE, per germline (reference sequence). DNA for the CDR3: TGTGCCAGCAGCCCCGGGACTAGCGGGAGGAGGGAGACCCAGTACTTC. This translates into CASSPGTSGRRETQYF.

The V and J genes are TRBV28 and TRBJ1-6; 7 positions agree with TRBD1. V shed 2 bases, J shed 10 bases, and the junction held 5 bases outside the gene matches. Germline-derived CDR1 and CDR2 are MDHEN and SYDVKM. The CDR3 spans 14 residues. CDR3 in DNA: TGTGCCAGCAGTTTAGACAGGGTTAGATCACCCCTCCACTTT. It is translated as CASSLDRVRSPLHF.

The chain is built from TRBV4-1 and TRBJ1-2, with 12 bases aligning to TRBD1. CDR1 and CDR2 (germline): MGHRA, YSYEKL. The CDR3 covers 16 residues. Unmatched junction bases numbered 3, after V lost 1 base and J lost 3 bases. The CDR3 protein is CASSQGDRGPDYGYTF. The CDR3 DNA follows: TGCGCCAGCAGCCAAGGGGACAGGGGGCCCGACTATGGCTACACCTTC.

The gene calls are TRBV6-1 and TRBJ2-7; TRBD2 matches at 9 bases. With 2 bases clipped from V and 2 bases from J, the junction kept 4 bases outside the gene matches. Germline V gene sequence: CDR1 MNHNS, CDR2 SASEGT. The CDR3 sequence is 15 residues long. The CDR3 nucleotides are TGTGCCAGCAGTGAATTAGCGGGAGATCCCTACGAGCAGTACTTC. Encoded protein: CASSELAGDPYEQYF.

This clone was detected only once. The chain employs TRBV7-2 and TRBJ2-7; 11 bases align to TRBD1. This CDR3 comprises 13 residues. CDR1 is SGHTA and CDR2 is FQGNSA in the germline V gene. V lost 5 bases, J lost 5 bases, and 2 bases stayed unmatched. The CDR3 nucleotides read TGTGCCAGCAGCAAGGGACAGGGGGACGAGCAGTACTTC. Protein: CASSKGQGDEQYF.

This clone showed up just a few times. The rearrangement uses TRBV29-1 and TRBJ2-2, with unresolved D. The length of the CDR3 is 13 residues. The germline CDR1 and CDR2 sequences are SQVTM and ANQGSEA. The ends were cut back, 3 bases at V and 1 base at J, with 6 bases in the middle. Here the CDR3 reads CSVDPKNTGELFF. In DNA form, the CDR3 reads TGCAGCGTTGATCCCAAGAACACCGGGGAGCTGTTTTTT.

This chain connects TRBV7-2 to TRBJ2-7, with 8 bases matching TRBD1. After removal of 5 bases from V and 2 bases from J, the junction contained 8 bases not matched to a gene. CDR1 SGHTA and CDR2 FQGNSA come from the germline V gene. The CDR3 loop spans 15 amino acids. The CDR3 bases are TGTGCCAGCAGCCAGACGACAGGGGTCCCCTACGAGCAGTACTTC. It codes for CASSQTTGVPYEQYF.

J is TRBJ1-6 and V is TRBV5-1; D ambiguous. The germline V gene has CDR1 SGHRS and CDR2 YFSETQ. Trimming left V 0 bases short and J 7 bases short, with 5 bases between. The CDR3 loop spans 13 amino acids. CDR3 coding DNA: TGCGCCAGCAGCTTGGCCCAGAATTCACCCCTCCACTTT. The encoded protein is CASSLAQNSPLHF. The full variable domain, completed using reference TRBV5-1 and TRBJ1-6, is KAGVTQTPRYLIKTRGQQVTLSCSPISGHRSVSWYQQTPGQGLQFLFEYFSETQRNKGNFPGRFSGRQFSNSRSEMNVSTLELGDSALYLCASSLAQNSPLHFGNGTRLTVT.

CDR3 in DNA: TGCAGCGCCCTGACAACAGGCCGTCCTGGGGCCAACGTCCTGACTTTC. It is translated as CSALTTGRPGANVLTF. The chain links TRBV29-1 to TRBJ2-6, with D tentatively TRBD1 (5 bases). In germline, CDR1 is SQVTM, CDR2 ANQGSEA. Trimming removed 7 bases at V and 2 bases at J, with 18 bases between. This CDR3 is 16 amino acids long.

In this sample, this clone turned up a few times. The chain carries TRBV7-2 and TRBJ2-7; TRBD2 matches 12 bases. Trimming took 5 bases from V and 7 from J; bases not matched to a gene: 9. The CDR3 spans 15 residues. Per germline, CDR1 SGHTA and CDR2 FQGNSA. In DNA, the CDR3 is TGTGCCAGCAGCCCCCGACTAGCGGGAGTGGTAGAGCAGTACTTC. This codes for CASSPRLAGVVEQYF.

This clone was counted a few times. The genes are TRBV19 and TRBJ1-5; D gene uncertain. Per germline, CDR1 LNHDA and CDR2 SQIVND (reference sequence). The CDR3 extends over 17 amino acids. Trimming cost V 1 base and J 2 bases, with 15 bases left between them. This chain's CDR3 is CASSIGWRGEGNQPQHF. The CDR3 DNA is TGTGCCAGTAGTATAGGGTGGCGGGGAGAAGGCAATCAGCCCCAGCATTTT.